These 25 T cell receptor beta chains were sequenced from one sample in a study of cytomegalovirus exposure and HLA in healthy donors. The PCR had 60 Vbeta and 13 Jbeta primers. Profiled with immunoSEQ multiplex PCR; TCRdb holds only in-frame clones, not every one. The sample lists around 91,000 clones; around 80% were seen once. Sequencing input: PBMCs. The receptors here all came from a male donor in good health and CMV-seropositive.

This clone was observed a handful of times. The rearrangement links TRBV15 to TRBJ1-4, with 10 bases fitting TRBD1. The V gene's germline CDR1 is LNHNV and CDR2 YYDKDF (reference sequence). V lost 9 bases, J lost 4 bases, and 8 bases stayed unmatched. The CDR3 runs 15 residues. The CDR3 loop reads CATADRGLGNEKLFF. The DNA of the CDR3 is TGTGCCACTGCCGACAGGGGGCTCGGTAATGAAAAACTGTTTTTT.

Concerning this clone itself: The germline gene is not matched at one end of the junction; a read error may be the cause. V usage is TRBV27 and J usage is TRBJ1-1; 8 nucleotides line up with TRBD1. Germline loops: CDR1 MNHEY, CDR2 SMNVEV (reference sequence). This CDR3 has 15 residues. CDR3 sequence: CAGSLRGTGSTEAFF. The CDR3, as DNA: TGTGCCGGCAGTTTACGGGGGACAGGAAGCACTGAAGCTTTCTTT.

The chain employs TRBV6-4 and TRBJ1-1, with unresolved D. The CDR3 has 13 residues. V was trimmed by 5 bases and J by 1 base, leaving 8 bases between them. CDR1 and CDR2 from the germline V gene are MRHNA and SNTAGT. This chain's CDR3 is CASSTDWNTEAFF. The CDR3 nucleotides read TGTGCCAGCAGTACGGACTGGAACACTGAAGCTTTCTTT.

V usage is TRBV6-1 and J usage is TRBJ2-7; a possible D gene is TRBD1 (5 bases). V shed 0 bases and J shed 5 bases, with 11 bases lying between them. Looked up from germline, CDR1 is MNHNS and CDR2 is SASEGT. This CDR3 region has 14 residues. CDR3 sequence (DNA): TGTGCCAGCAGTGAAGCTAACAGGATGGACGAGCAGTACTTC. Encoded protein: CASSEANRMDEQYF.

The chain links TRBV29-1 to TRBJ2-5; possible D gene TRBD2, 5 bases. Deletions cut 1 base from V and 2 bases from J, with 8 bases between. This CDR3 spans 13 amino acids. The V gene's germline CDR1 is SQVTM and CDR2 ANQGSEA. Here the CDR3 DNA reads TGCAGCGTTGAAGTGGGAGCTCAAGAGACCCAGTACTTC. Translation gives CSVEVGAQETQYF. Full variable domain (remainder filled in from reference TRBV29-1 and TRBJ2-5): SAVISQKPSRDICQRGTSLTIQCQVDSQVTMMFWYRQQPGQSLTLIATANQGSEATYESGFVIDKFPISRPNLTFSTLTVSNMSPEDSSIYLCSVEVGAQETQYFGPGTRLLVL.

This chain connects TRBV10-1 to TRBJ2-2; 14 nucleotides align to TRBD2. CDR1 and CDR2 (germline): WNHNN, SYGVQD (reference sequence). CDR3 length equals 17 residues. Losses at the gene ends were 5 bases for V and 6 bases for J; bases not matched to a gene: 8. This CDR3 is CASSNTGLAGAAGELFF. The CDR3 DNA sequence: TGCGCCAGCAGTAACACGGGACTAGCGGGAGCCGCCGGGGAGCTGTTTTTT.

The rearrangement links TRBV28 to TRBJ2-3; 8 bases align to TRBD1. This CDR3 region has 17 residues. V shed 3 bases and J 0 bases; nucleotides not matched to a gene: 8. Germline CDR1 MDHEN, CDR2 SYDVKM. The CDR3 bases are TGTGCCAGCAGTTTGCGGACAGGGAGAGCGAGCACAGATACGCAGTATTTT. It yields the protein CASSLRTGRASTDTQYF. Drawing the rest from reference TRBV28 and TRBJ2-3, the complete variable domain is DVKVTQSSRYLVKRTGEKVFLECVQDMDHENMFWYRQDPGLGLRLIYFSYDVKMKEKGDIPEGYSVSREKKERFSLILESASTNQTSMYLCASSLRTGRASTDTQYFGPGTRLTVL.

This chain joins TRBV10-1 and TRBJ2-5; no firm D call. This CDR3 contains 13 residues. Germline V gene data show CDR1 as WNHNN and CDR2 as SYGVQD (reference sequence). Trimming took off 1 base at V and 3 bases at J, with 6 bases between the two ends. The CDR3 sequence: CASSELLEETQYF. CDR3 bases: TGCGCCAGCAGTGAGTTACTCGAAGAGACCCAGTACTTC.

The rearrangement links TRBV9 to TRBJ2-7; D remains unclear. The germline gives CDR1 SGDLS, CDR2 YYNGEE. The CDR3 spans 14 residues. V was trimmed by 0 bases and J by 3 bases, leaving 10 bases between them. CDR3 sequence: CASSVGQRNYEQYF. CDR3 in DNA: TGTGCCAGCAGCGTAGGGCAGAGGAACTACGAGCAGTACTTC.

This clone appeared once. This chain connects TRBV7-2 to TRBJ2-5; 7 bases fit TRBD1. CDR3 length: 16 amino acids. Per the germline V gene, CDR1 is SGHTA and CDR2 is FQGNSA. V lost 4 bases to trimming and J lost 1 base; unmatched junction nucleotides: 9. The DNA for the CDR3 is TGTGCCAGCAGCTCCCGATCGGGGACAGTCCAAGAGACCCAGTACTTC. Translation gives CASSSRSGTVQETQYF.

The chain couples TRBV28 to TRBJ1-6; 8 bases agree with TRBD1. V lost 6 bases to trimming and J lost 7 bases; unmatched junction nucleotides: 5. The CDR3 sequence is 14 residues long. Germline V gives CDR1 MDHEN, CDR2 SYDVKM. The CDR3 spells CASRSDRGNSPLHF. The CDR3, as DNA: TGTGCCAGCAGGAGCGACAGGGGAAATTCACCCCTCCACTTT.

The CDR3 region is CASSFQGGLENTGELFF. DNA for the CDR3: TGTGCCAGCAGTTTCCAGGGGGGACTGGAGAACACCGGGGAGCTGTTTTTT. The rearrangement joins TRBV25-1 to TRBJ2-2, with a tentative D call TRBD1 (7 bases). Trimming stripped 5 bases from V and 1 base from J, with 17 bases between. Germline CDR1 reads MGHDK; CDR2 reads SYGVNS. The CDR3 length is 17 residues.

As for this clone: An end of the junction does not agree with germline; a read error may underlie this. Distinct nucleotide sequences in the sample also encode this CDR3. This chain connects TRBV4-2 to TRBJ2-3; 8 bases match TRBD2. The CDR3 runs to 15 residues. Germline loops: CDR1 LGHNA, CDR2 YNFKEQ. The CDR3 protein is CASSPWVAGSDTQYF. The CDR3 nucleotides read TGTGCCAGCAGCCCCTGGGTAGCGGGGTCTGATACACAGTATTTT.

The J gene is TRBJ1-6, the V gene TRBV28; D ambiguous. CDR3 size: 15 residues. V lost 3 bases to trimming and J lost 9 bases, with 15 bases between them. CDR1 is MDHEN, CDR2 SYDVKM, per germline. Here the CDR3 reads CASSLVPGPVSPLHF. The CDR3 nucleotides read TGTGCCAGCAGTTTGGTCCCTGGGCCTGTTTCACCCCTCCACTTT.

The J gene is TRBJ2-1, the V gene TRBV7-2, with 12 bases lining up with TRBD2. The CDR3 contains 15 residues. Germline V gene data show CDR1 as SGHTA and CDR2 as FQGNSA. The V and J ends lost 5 bases and 5 bases, in that order; junction bases with no gene match: 4. CDR3 loop: CASSPSGGANNEQFF. The CDR3 nucleotides read TGTGCCAGCAGCCCTAGCGGGGGGGCTAACAATGAGCAGTTCTTC.

This chain joins TRBV7-9 and TRBJ2-3, with D possibly matching TRBD1 (5 bases). The V gene lost 4 bases and the J gene lost 4 bases, with 9 bases spanning the gap. This CDR3 has 13 amino acids. CDR1 SEHNR and CDR2 FQNEAQ come from the germline V gene (reference sequence). The CDR3 DNA reads TGTGCCAGCAGCTCGACAGTCGCAGATACGCAGTATTTT. Protein: CASSSTVADTQYF.

The chain is built from TRBV27 and TRBJ2-1, with 11 positions matching TRBD2. The CDR3 is 16 residues long. With 4 bases clipped from V and 5 bases from J, the junction kept 7 bases outside the gene matches. Germline lookup yields CDR1 MNHEY and CDR2 SMNVEV (reference sequence). DNA of the CDR3: TGTGCCAGCAGTTATCTAACTAGCGGGAGTCACAATGAGCAGTTCTTC. As protein: CASSYLTSGSHNEQFF.

This clone was seen only once. This chain connects TRBV5-1 to TRBJ2-5, with D maybe TRBD2 (5 bases). From germline, CDR1 is SGHRS and CDR2 YFSETQ. This CDR3 is 12 amino acids long. Trimming took off 3 bases at V and 9 bases at J, with 12 bases between the two ends. CDR3 DNA: TGCGCCAGCAGCTCACTGGAGGAGGCCCAGTACTTC. It is translated as CASSSLEEAQYF.

CDR3 DNA sequence: TGTGCCAGCAGCTTGACCAGCGGGTTTGGCAATGAGCAGTTCTTC. Amino acids: CASSLTSGFGNEQFF. The J gene is TRBJ2-1, the V gene TRBV5-4; possible D gene TRBD2, 6 bases. This CDR3 has 15 amino acids. Germline V CDR1 and CDR2: SGHNT, YYREEE (reference sequence). Deletions cut 1 base from V and 6 bases from J, with 14 bases between. Drawing the rest from reference TRBV5-4 and TRBJ2-1, the complete variable domain is ETGVTQSPTHLIKTRGQQVTLRCSSQSGHNTVSWYQQALGQGPQFIFQYYREEENGRGNFPPRFSGLQFPNYSSELNVNALELDDSALYLCASSLTSGFGNEQFFGPGTRLTVL.

The genes are TRBV28 and TRBJ2-3; 7 bases are shared with TRBD2. CDR3 size: 15 residues. After removal of 3 bases from V and 2 bases from J, the junction contained 5 bases not matched to a gene. Germline V gives CDR1 MDHEN, CDR2 SYDVKM. CDR3 loop: CASSFLAGNTDTQYF. CDR3 nucleotides: TGTGCCAGCAGTTTCTTAGCGGGCAACACAGATACGCAGTATTTT. Drawing the rest from reference TRBV28 and TRBJ2-3, the complete variable domain is DVKVTQSSRYLVKRTGEKVFLECVQDMDHENMFWYRQDPGLGLRLIYFSYDVKMKEKGDIPEGYSVSREKKERFSLILESASTNQTSMYLCASSFLAGNTDTQYFGPGTRLTVL.

Here the CDR3 DNA reads TGTGCCAGCAGCCCTGGACAGGTCCCCTACGAGCAGTACTTC. It codes for CASSPGQVPYEQYF. The rearrangement joins TRBV5-4 to TRBJ2-7; 7 bases are shared with TRBD1. V lost 4 bases to trimming and J lost 2 bases; unmatched junction nucleotides: 6. Germline CDR1 SGHNT, CDR2 YYREEE (reference sequence). This CDR3 is built from 14 residues.

CDR3 in DNA: TGTGCCAGCAGTTTCAACCGACTAGTGGATACGCAGTATTTT. Protein sequence: CASSFNRLVDTQYF. The chain uses TRBV27 and TRBJ2-3; perhaps TRBD2 as D (6 bases). There are 14 residues in the CDR3. Per germline, CDR1 MNHEY and CDR2 SMNVEV (reference sequence). With 3 bases removed from V and 6 bases from J, the gap between germline ends came to 13 bases.

This rearrangement joins TRBV6-1 to TRBJ2-7; TRBD1 matches at 7 bases. The V gene end was trimmed by 3 bases and the J gene end by 3 bases; junction bases not matched to a gene: 5. Germline V CDR1 and CDR2: MNHNS, SASEGT. This CDR3 is 14 amino acids long. The CDR3: CASSDWTGNYEQYF. CDR3 coding DNA: TGTGCCAGCAGTGATTGGACAGGTAACTACGAGCAGTACTTC.

This clone has just a few counts. This chain connects TRBV28 to TRBJ1-5, with D uncertain. Germline CDR1 is MDHEN and CDR2 is SYDVKM. This CDR3 spans 12 amino acids. The ends were cut back, 5 bases at V and 4 bases at J, with 6 bases in the middle. The CDR3 reads CASSIQNQPQHF. CDR3 nucleotide sequence: TGTGCCAGCAGTATACAGAATCAGCCCCAGCATTTT.

This clone has just a few counts. This chain joins TRBV30 and TRBJ1-5; TRBD1 matches at 9 bases. Per the germline V gene, CDR1 is GTSNPN and CDR2 is SVGIG (reference sequence). V shed 5 bases and J 4 bases; nucleotides not matched to a gene: 6. CDR3 length equals 14 residues. As DNA, the CDR3 is TGTGCCTGGGGGGAGGGACAGGGTAATCAGCCCCAGCATTTT. Amino acids: CAWGEGQGNQPQHF.